Below are 12 T cell receptor beta chains sequenced from a single sample in a study of identical twins (dated by TCRdb to about 2016). Library generation was performed with 5' RACE. Sequencing used an Illumina HiSeq 2000. Through fastp at Q25 and MiXCR, TCRdb rebuilt clones from the public reads, retaining in-frame beta chains. Rows merge per CDR3 protein into single entries with the most common DNA and genes. The sample data list 1.5 million to 2 million distinct CDR3 sequences, and roughly a third of these were observed just once. Around 0.3% of the sample is in the top ten clones. Sequences were obtained from cord blood. Receptor source: a newborn girl in good health.

In its sample, this clonotype was seen a few times. The V and J genes are TRBV11-2 and TRBJ2-7; tentatively, D is TRBD1 (5 bases). Per germline, CDR1 SGHAT and CDR2 FQNNGV. Trimming removed 2 bases at V and 2 bases at J, with 13 bases between. CDR3 length: 15 amino acids. The CDR3 reads CASSLTQGKAYEQYF. In nucleotides, the CDR3 is TGTGCCAGCAGCTTAACCCAGGGAAAGGCCTACGAGCAGTACTTC.

The sample holds a few counts of this clonotype. The V gene is TRBV5-1, the J gene TRBJ1-6, with 7 bases that match TRBD1. The germline V gene encodes CDR1 SGHRS and CDR2 YFSETQ. The CDR3 length is 15 residues. Trimming took 4 bases from V and 8 from J; bases not matched to a gene: 9. This chain's CDR3 is CASSRLTGRYSPLHF. CDR3 sequence (DNA): TGCGCCAGCAGCAGGCTGACAGGGCGGTATTCACCCCTCCACTTT. Combining the CDR3 with reference TRBV5-1 and TRBJ1-6 gives the whole variable domain KAGVTQTPRYLIKTRGQQVTLSCSPISGHRSVSWYQQTPGQGLQFLFEYFSETQRNKGNFPGRFSGRQFSNSRSEMNVSTLELGDSALYLCASSRLTGRYSPLHFGNGTRLTVT.

The V call is TRBV6-5, the J call TRBJ2-1; 9 bases are shared with TRBD2. Looked up from germline, CDR1 is MNHEY and CDR2 is SVGAGI. This CDR3 comprises 15 residues. With 6 bases clipped from V and 5 bases from J, the junction kept 8 bases outside the gene matches. This CDR3 reads CASSPSGRRNNEQFF. DNA for the CDR3: TGTGCCAGCAGCCCAAGCGGGAGGAGGAACAATGAGCAGTTCTTC.

This clonotype has just a few counts. At one boundary the junction diverges from the germline segment, which might be a read error. The CDR3 DNA follows: TGCGCCAGCAACTTGGGAGGGGGTACCGAGACCCAGTACTTC. It is translated as CASNLGGGTETQYF. V gene TRBV5-1 combines with J gene TRBJ2-5; a possible D gene is TRBD2 (7 bases). Germline-derived CDR1 and CDR2 are SGHRS and YFSETQ. This CDR3 contains 14 residues.

This clonotype was counted only a few times. The V gene is TRBV11-2, the J gene TRBJ1-5; 8 bases are a match to TRBD1. Germline V gene sequence: CDR1 SGHAT, CDR2 FQNNGV. Losses at the gene ends were 0 bases for V and 2 bases for J; bases not matched to a gene: 12. The CDR3 spans 19 residues. CDR3 sequence: CASSLESGQVDSGNQPQHF. CDR3 DNA: TGTGCCAGCAGCTTAGAATCGGGACAGGTAGACTCCGGCAATCAGCCCCAGCATTTT.

The rearrangement joins TRBV14 to TRBJ2-5; D is unclear. With 0 bases removed from V and 11 bases from J, the gap between germline ends came to 16 bases. CDR3 length equals 14 residues. The V gene's germline CDR1 is SGHDN and CDR2 FVKESK. Written as DNA, the CDR3 is TGTGCCAGCAGCCAAGATATCCCTAATGGTGAGCAGTACTTC. Translation gives CASSQDIPNGEQYF.

V usage is TRBV28 and J usage is TRBJ1-2, with D unresolved. Germline lookup yields CDR1 MDHEN and CDR2 SYDVKM. V was trimmed by 2 bases and J by 5 bases, leaving 9 bases between them. The CDR3 runs to 13 residues. CDR3 nucleotides: TGTGCCAGCAGTTTAAGACGGAAGTATGGCTACACCTTC. Translation: CASSLRRKYGYTF.

The table lists this clonotype with many counts. This chain uses TRBV11-2 with TRBJ2-1; the match to TRBD2 covers 8 bases. This CDR3 has 14 residues. Germline loops: CDR1 SGHAT, CDR2 FQNNGV. Trimming removed 2 bases from V and 6 bases from J; junction bases left unmatched: 3. The CDR3 sequence: CASSLTGLANEQFF. The CDR3 DNA sequence: TGTGCCAGCAGCTTAACCGGACTAGCCAATGAGCAGTTCTTC.

This clonotype was observed a handful of times. The chain uses TRBV18 and TRBJ2-3, with 8 bases lining up with TRBD2. V trimming: 2 bases; J trimming: 5 bases; junction bases outside the gene matches: 6. The germline V gene has CDR1 KGHSH and CDR2 LQKENI. The CDR3 has 15 amino acids. The CDR3 nucleotides read TGTGCCAGCTCACCAGAAGCGGGGGATGGAGATACGCAGTATTTT. Protein: CASSPEAGDGDTQYF. Variable domain in full (rest from reference TRBV18 and TRBJ2-3): NAGVMQNPRHLVRRRGQEARLRCSPMKGHSHVYWYRQLPEEGLKFMVYLQKENIIDESGMPKERFSAEFPKEGPSILRIQQVVRGDSAAYFCASSPEAGDGDTQYFGPGTRLTVL.

With regard to this clonotype: The junction differs from germline at one of its ends, possibly a read error. The chain combines TRBV28 with TRBJ1-2; weak D call: TRBD1 (5 bases). Germline V gives CDR1 MDHEN, CDR2 SYDVKM. The CDR3 spans 12 residues. CDR3 residues: CASRSGNYGHTF. The CDR3 DNA reads TGTGCCAGCAGATCAGGGAACTATGGCCACACCTTC.

Only a few counts were recorded for this clonotype. The genes are TRBV28 and TRBJ1-5; 7 nucleotides align to TRBD1. Per the germline V gene, CDR1 is MDHEN and CDR2 is SYDVKM. The V and J ends lost 4 bases and 7 bases, in that order; junction bases with no gene match: 10. The CDR3 is 15 amino acids. The CDR3 DNA is TGTGCCAGCAGTTCCCGGGCGACAGGGACCCAGCCCCAGCATTTT. Translating it yields CASSSRATGTQPQHF.

The V and J genes are TRBV20-1 and TRBJ2-1; 8 positions match TRBD2. The assigned J gene may be wrong: the sequence end matches TRBJ2-7 better. Germline V CDR1 and CDR2: DFQATT, SNEGSKA (reference sequence). The CDR3 is made up of 15 amino acids. Here the CDR3 reads CSAREASGPYNEQYF. The CDR3 region has the DNA TGCAGTGCTAGAGAAGCTAGCGGGCCTTACAATGAGCAGTACTTC.